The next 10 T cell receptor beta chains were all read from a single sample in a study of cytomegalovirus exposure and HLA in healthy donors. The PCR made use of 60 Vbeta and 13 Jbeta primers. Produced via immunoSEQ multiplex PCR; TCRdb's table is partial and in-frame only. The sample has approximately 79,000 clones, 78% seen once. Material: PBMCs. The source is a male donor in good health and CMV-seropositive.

CDR3 DNA: TGTGCCAGCAGCTTAGGGGCTGAAAACGAGCAGTACTTC. Its protein product is CASSLGAENEQYF. This chain links TRBV11-3 with TRBJ2-7; D unclear. CDR1 and CDR2 from the germline V gene are SGHNT and YENEEA. CDR3 size: 13 residues. Trimming shortened V by 1 base and J by 5 bases, and 9 bases separated the two germline ends.

The CDR3 nucleotides read TGCGCCAGCAGCCCCGGGACAGGGATTCAGCCCCAGCATTTT. It encodes CASSPGTGIQPQHF. The chain links TRBV5-1 to TRBJ1-5, with 9 bases identical to TRBD1. In germline, CDR1 is SGHRS, CDR2 YFSETQ. The CDR3 contains 14 residues. Trimming took 4 bases from V and 6 from J; bases not matched to a gene: 5.

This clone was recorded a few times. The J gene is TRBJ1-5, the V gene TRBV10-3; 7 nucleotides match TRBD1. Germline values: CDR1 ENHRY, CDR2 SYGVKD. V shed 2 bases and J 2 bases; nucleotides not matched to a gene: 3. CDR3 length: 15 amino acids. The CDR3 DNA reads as TGTGCCATCAGTGAGAGACAGGGAGGCAATCAGCCCCAGCATTTT. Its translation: CAISERQGGNQPQHF.

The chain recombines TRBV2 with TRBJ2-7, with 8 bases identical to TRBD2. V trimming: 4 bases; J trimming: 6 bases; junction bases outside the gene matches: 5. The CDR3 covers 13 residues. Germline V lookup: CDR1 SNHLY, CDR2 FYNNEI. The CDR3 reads CASSGDGRGEQYF. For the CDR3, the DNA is TGTGCCAGCAGTGGTGACGGGAGGGGCGAGCAGTACTTC. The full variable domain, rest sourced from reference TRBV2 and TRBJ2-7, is EPEVTQTPSHQVTQMGQEVILRCVPISNHLYFYWYRQILGQKVEFLVSFYNNEISEKSEIFDDQFSVERPDGSNFTLKIRSTKLEDSAMYFCASSGDGRGEQYFGPGTRLTVT.

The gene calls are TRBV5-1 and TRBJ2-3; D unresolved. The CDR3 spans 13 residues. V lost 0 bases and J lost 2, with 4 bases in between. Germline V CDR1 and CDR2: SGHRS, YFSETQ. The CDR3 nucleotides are TGCGCCAGCAGCTTGGCCCACACAGATACGCAGTATTTT. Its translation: CASSLAHTDTQYF.

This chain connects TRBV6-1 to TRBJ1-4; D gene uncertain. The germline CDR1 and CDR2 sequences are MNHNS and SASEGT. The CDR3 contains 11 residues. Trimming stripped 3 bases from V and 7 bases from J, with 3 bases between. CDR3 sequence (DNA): TGTGCCAGCAGTGAGGCTGAAAAACTGTTTTTT. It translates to CASSEAEKLFF.

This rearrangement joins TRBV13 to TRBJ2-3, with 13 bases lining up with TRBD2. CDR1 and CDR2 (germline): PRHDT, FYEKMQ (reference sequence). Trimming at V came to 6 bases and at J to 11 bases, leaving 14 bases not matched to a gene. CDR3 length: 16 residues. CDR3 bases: TGTGCCAGCAGTGGGGGACTAGCGGGGACCCTTGAGGGGCAGTATTTT. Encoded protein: CASSGGLAGTLEGQYF.

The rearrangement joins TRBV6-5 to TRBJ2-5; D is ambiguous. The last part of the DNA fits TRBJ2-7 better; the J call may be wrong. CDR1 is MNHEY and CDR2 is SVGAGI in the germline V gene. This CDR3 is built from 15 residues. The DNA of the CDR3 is TGTGCCAGCAGTTACTCGTTAATAGCCCCTCACGAGCAGTACTTC. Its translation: CASSYSLIAPHEQYF.

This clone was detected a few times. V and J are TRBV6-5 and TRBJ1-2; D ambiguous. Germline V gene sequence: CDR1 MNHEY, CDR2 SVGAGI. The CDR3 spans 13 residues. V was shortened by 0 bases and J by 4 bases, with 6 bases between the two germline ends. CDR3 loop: CASSYSSPYGYTF. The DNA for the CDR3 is TGTGCCAGCAGTTACTCGAGCCCCTATGGCTACACCTTC.

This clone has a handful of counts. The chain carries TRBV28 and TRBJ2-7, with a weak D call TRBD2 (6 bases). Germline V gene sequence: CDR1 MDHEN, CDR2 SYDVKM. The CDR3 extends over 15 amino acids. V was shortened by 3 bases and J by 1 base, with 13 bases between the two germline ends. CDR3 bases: TGTGCCAGCAGTTTTTTGAGCGGGCCGTCCTACGAGCAGTACTTC. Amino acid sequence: CASSFLSGPSYEQYF.